Listed below are T cell receptor beta chains from one sample, sequenced in a study of radiotherapy plus CTLA-4 blockade in lung cancer. Some clones are missing from TCRdb's copy, which holds only in-frame ones; the method was immunoSEQ multiplex PCR. The sample lists about 68,000 clones, around three quarters seen once, with 10% in the top ten. Sequencing used peripheral blood, obtained from a patient treated with radiotherapy plus ipilimumab. These receptors all stem from a human donor with non-small cell lung cancer who had a complete response to radiotherapy plus ipilimumab. The CDR3 runs from the conserved cysteine through the conserved F or W. D genes are given only for firm matches. Size values are once, few and many counts, or a class for expanded clones, and some rows have none.

clone size	J gene	D gene	V gene	CDR3 DNA	CDR3 protein
medium-sized	TRBJ1-4	TRBD1	TRBV9	TGTGCCAGCAGCGTAGTGGGGACAGGGAGCGAAAAACTGTTTTTT	CASSVVGTGSEKLFF
NA	TRBJ2-7	NA	TRBV5-1	TGCGCCAGCAGCTTGGTACTCGGCAGGGGCTACGAGCAGTACTTC	CASSLVLGRGYEQYF
NA	TRBJ1-5	NA	TRBV19	NA	CASSIMVGEGAHF
NA	TRBJ1-1	NA	TRBV19	TGTGCCAGTACCACCGACAGGACTCATATGAACACTGAAGCTTTCTTT	CASTTDRTHMNTEAFF
NA	TRBJ2-5	TRBD1	TRBV5-1	TGCGCCAGCAGCTTGACAGGGGCGTACCAAGAGACCCAGTACTTC	CASSLTGAYQETQYF
NA	TRBJ2-1	NA	TRBV10-1	TGCGCCAGCAGTGTAGGGGGGGACTACAATGAGCAGTTCTTC	CASSVGGDYNEQFF
NA	TRBJ1-2	NA	TRBV10-3	TGTGCCATCCGCTCCCAGGGACTCTATGGCTACACCTTC	CAIRSQGLYGYTF
NA	TRBJ2-1	TRBD1	TRBV28	TGTGCCAGCTGGGGACAGGGAACCTCCTACAATGAGCAGTTCTTC	CASWGQGTSYNEQFF
few	TRBJ1-4	NA	TRBV2	TGTGCCAGCAGGGAAACAGGGCCTCCGGGTGAAAAACTGTTTTTT	CASRETGPPGEKLFF
NA	TRBJ2-7	NA	TRBV9	TGTGCCAGCAGCGCTACACCAGATTCCTCCTACGAGCAGTACTTC	CASSATPDSSYEQYF
NA	TRBJ1-1	TRBD1	TRBV18	TGTGCCAGCTTTTACACCGGGACAGAAAAAGCTTTCTTT	CASFYTGTEKAFF
NA	TRBJ2-5	TRBD1	TRBV7-2	TGTGCCAGCAGCAGGGGACAGGAGGAGACCCAGTACTTC	CASSRGQEETQYF
NA	TRBJ1-2	TRBD1	TRBV2	TGTGCCAGCAGCGCGGGACAGGGGAACTATGGCTACACCTTC	CASSAGQGNYGYTF
NA	TRBJ1-1	NA	TRBV10-3	TGTGCCATCAGAATGACAGCGAACACTGAAGCTTTCTTT	CAIRMTANTEAFF
NA	TRBJ2-5	NA	TRBV27	TGTGCCAGCAGTCCCGCCGTGAGGGCAGAGACCCAGTACTTC	CASSPAVRAETQYF
NA	TRBJ1-6	TRBD1	TRBV7-2	TGTGCCAGCAGCCGACAGGGCCTTAATTCACCCCTCCACTTT	CASSRQGLNSPLHF
NA	TRBJ2-1	NA	TRBV10-3	TGTGCCATCAGTAACAGCAATAGCTCCTACAATGAGCAGTTCTTC	CAISNSNSSYNEQFF
NA	TRBJ2-2	TRBD2	TRBV29-1	TGCATCACCGGGCTAGCGGGCCCCGAGGGCACCGGGGAGCTGTTTTTT	CITGLAGPEGTGELFF
NA	TRBJ1-5	TRBD1	TRBV5-1	TGCGCCAGCAGTAGGGGGCAGGAGGGTCAGCCCCAGCATTTT	CASSRGQEGQPQHF
NA	TRBJ2-3	NA	TRBV7-9	TGTGCCAGCAGCTTAGCGAGGCCTAACGTCCCAGATACGCAGTATTTT	CASSLARPNVPDTQYF